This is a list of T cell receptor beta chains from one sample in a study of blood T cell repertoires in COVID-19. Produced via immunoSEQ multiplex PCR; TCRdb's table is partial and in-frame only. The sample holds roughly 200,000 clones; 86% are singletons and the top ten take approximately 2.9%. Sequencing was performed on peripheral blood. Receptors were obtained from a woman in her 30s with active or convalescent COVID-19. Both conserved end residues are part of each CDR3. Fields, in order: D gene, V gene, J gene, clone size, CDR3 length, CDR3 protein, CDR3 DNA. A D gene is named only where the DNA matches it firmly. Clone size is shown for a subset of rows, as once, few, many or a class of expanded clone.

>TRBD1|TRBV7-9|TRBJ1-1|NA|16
CASRPRDRTMNTEAFF
TGTGCCAGCAGGCCTAGGGACAGAACGATGAACACTGAAGCTTTCTTT
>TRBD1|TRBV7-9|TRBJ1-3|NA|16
CASSFLQGISGNTIYF
TGTGCCAGCAGCTTTCTACAGGGGATATCTGGAAACACCATATATTTT
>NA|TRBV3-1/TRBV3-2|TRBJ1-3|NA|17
CASSQGHSGSSGNTIYF
TGTGCCAGCAGCCAAGGACATAGTGGATCCTCTGGAAACACCATATATTTT
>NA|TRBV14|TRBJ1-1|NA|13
CASSQRGNTEAFF
TGTGCCAGCAGCCAACGGGGGAACACTGAAGCTTTCTTT
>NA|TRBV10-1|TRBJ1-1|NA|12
CASRADSREAFF
TGCGCCAGCAGGGCGGATAGCCGTGAAGCTTTCTTT
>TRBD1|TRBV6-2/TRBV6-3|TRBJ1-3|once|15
CASSYSTGAGNTIYF
TGTGCCAGCAGTTATTCGACAGGGGCTGGAAACACCATATATTTT
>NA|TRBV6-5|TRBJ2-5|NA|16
CASSYSGGRYQETQYF
TGTGCCAGCAGTTACTCGGGCGGGCGGTACCAAGAGACCCAGTACTTC
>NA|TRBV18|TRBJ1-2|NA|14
CASSQQGRVYGYTF
TGTGCCAGCTCACAGCAGGGGCGAGTCTATGGCTACACCTTC
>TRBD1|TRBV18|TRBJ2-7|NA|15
CASSPGQGKEYEQYF
TGTGCCAGCTCACCGGGACAGGGGAAGGAGTACGAGCAGTACTTC
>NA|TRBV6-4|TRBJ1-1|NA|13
CASSEGGNTEAFF
TGTGCCAGCAGTGAAGGGGGAAACACTGAAGCTTTCTTT
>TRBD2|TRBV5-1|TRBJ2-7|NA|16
CASSLGLAGGIYEQYF
TGCGCCAGCAGCTTAGGACTAGCGGGAGGTATCTACGAGCAGTACTTC